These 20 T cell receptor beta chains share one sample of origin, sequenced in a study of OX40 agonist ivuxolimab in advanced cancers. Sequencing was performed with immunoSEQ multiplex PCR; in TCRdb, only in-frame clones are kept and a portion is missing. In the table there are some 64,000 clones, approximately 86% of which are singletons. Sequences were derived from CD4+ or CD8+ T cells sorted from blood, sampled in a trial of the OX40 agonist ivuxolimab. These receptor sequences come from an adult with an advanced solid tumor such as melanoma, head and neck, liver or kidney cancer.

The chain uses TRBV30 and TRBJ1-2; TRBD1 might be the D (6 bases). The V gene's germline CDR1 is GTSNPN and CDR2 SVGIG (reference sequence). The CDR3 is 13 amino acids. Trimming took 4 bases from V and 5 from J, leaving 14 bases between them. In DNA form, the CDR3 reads TGTGCCTGGAACAGGGACGAAGGTTATGGCTACACCTTC. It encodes CAWNRDEGYGYTF.

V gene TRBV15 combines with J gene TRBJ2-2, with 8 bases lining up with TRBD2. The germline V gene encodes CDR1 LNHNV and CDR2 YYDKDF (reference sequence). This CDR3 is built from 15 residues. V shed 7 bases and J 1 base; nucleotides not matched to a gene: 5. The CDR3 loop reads CATKTGGENTGELFF. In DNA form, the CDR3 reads TGTGCCACCAAGACCGGGGGGGAGAACACCGGGGAGCTGTTTTTT.

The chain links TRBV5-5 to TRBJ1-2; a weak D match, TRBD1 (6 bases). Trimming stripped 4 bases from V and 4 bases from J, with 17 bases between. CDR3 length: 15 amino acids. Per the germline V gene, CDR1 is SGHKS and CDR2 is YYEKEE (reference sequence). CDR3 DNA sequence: TGTGCCAGCAGCCCTACAGGGACCTCTAGCTATGGCTACACCTTC. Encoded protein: CASSPTGTSSYGYTF.

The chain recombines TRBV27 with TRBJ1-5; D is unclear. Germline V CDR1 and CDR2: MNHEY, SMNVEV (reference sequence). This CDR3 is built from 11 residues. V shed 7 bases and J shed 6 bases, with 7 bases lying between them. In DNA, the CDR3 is TGTGCCAGCACCTGGGGTCAGCCCCAGCATTTT. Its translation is CASTWGQPQHF.

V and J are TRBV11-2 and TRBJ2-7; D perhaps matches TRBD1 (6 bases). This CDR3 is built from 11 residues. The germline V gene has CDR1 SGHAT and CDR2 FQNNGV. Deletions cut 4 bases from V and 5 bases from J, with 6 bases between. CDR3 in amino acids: CASSSGDEQYF. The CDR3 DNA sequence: TGTGCCAGCAGCTCAGGGGACGAGCAGTACTTC.

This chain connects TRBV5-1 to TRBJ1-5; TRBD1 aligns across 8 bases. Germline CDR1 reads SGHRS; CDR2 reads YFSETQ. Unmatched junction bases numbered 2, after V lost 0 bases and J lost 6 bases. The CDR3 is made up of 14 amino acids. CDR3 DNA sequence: TGCGCCAGCAGCTTGGGGACAGGGATTCAGCCCCAGCATTTT. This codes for CASSLGTGIQPQHF. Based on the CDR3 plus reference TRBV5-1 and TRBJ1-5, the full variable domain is KAGVTQTPRYLIKTRGQQVTLSCSPISGHRSVSWYQQTPGQGLQFLFEYFSETQRNKGNFPGRFSGRQFSNSRSEMNVSTLELGDSALYLCASSLGTGIQPQHFGDGTRLSIL.

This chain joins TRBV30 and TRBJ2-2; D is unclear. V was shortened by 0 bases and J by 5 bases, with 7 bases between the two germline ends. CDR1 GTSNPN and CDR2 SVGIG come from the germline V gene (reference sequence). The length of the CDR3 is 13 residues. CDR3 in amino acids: CAWSVELTGELFF. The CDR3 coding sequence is TGTGCCTGGAGTGTAGAGCTAACCGGGGAGCTGTTTTTT.

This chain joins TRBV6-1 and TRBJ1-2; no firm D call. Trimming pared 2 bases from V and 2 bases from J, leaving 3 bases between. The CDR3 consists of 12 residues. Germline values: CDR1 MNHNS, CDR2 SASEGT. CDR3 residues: CASSERNYGYTF. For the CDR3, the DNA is TGTGCCAGCAGTGAAAGGAACTATGGCTACACCTTC.

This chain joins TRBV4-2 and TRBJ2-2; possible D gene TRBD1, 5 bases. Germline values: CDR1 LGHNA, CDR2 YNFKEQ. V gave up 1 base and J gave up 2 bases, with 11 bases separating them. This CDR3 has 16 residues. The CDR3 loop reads CASSQVVGPNTGELFF. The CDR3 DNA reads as TGTGCCAGCAGCCAAGTAGTGGGGCCCAACACCGGGGAGCTGTTTTTT.

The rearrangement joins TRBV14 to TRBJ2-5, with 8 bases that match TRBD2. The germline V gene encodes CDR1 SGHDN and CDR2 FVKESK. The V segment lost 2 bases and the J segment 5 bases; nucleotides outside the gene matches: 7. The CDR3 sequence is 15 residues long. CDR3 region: CASSQLGRAVETQYF. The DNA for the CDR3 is TGTGCCAGCAGCCAACTCGGGAGGGCCGTGGAGACCCAGTACTTC.

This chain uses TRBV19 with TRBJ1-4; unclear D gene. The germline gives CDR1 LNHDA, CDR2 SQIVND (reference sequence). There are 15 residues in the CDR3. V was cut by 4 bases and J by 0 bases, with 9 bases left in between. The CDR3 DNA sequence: TGTGCCAGTAGTAATGGGAGGGCAACTAATGAAAAACTGTTTTTT. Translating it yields CASSNGRATNEKLFF.

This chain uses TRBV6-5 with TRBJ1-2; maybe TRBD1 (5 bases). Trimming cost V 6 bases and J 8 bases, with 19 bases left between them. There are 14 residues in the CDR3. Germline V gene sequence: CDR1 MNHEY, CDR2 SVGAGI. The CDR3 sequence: CASSRHSGLVGYTF. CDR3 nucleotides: TGTGCCAGCAGCCGCCATTCAGGGCTTGTAGGCTACACCTTC.

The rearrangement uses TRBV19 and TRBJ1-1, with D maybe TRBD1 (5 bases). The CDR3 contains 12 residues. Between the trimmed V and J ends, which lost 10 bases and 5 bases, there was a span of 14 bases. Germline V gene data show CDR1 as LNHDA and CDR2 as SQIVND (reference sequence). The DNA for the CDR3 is TGTGCCACAGCGGGGGACGGTACTGAAGCTTTCTTT. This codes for CATAGDGTEAFF.

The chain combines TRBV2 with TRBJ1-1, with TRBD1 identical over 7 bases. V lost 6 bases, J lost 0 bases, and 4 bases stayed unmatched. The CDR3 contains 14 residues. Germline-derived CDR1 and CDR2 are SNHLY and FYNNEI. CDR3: CASSGGQMNTEAFF. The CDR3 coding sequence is TGTGCCAGCAGCGGGGGACAGATGAACACTGAAGCTTTCTTT.

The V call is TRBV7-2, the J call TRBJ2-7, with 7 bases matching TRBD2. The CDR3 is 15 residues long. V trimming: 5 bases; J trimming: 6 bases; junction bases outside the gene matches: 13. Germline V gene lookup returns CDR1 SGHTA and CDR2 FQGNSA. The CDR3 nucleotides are TGTGCCAGCAGCCTACGGACTAGTCTGCTTCGCGAGCAGTACTTC. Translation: CASSLRTSLLREQYF.

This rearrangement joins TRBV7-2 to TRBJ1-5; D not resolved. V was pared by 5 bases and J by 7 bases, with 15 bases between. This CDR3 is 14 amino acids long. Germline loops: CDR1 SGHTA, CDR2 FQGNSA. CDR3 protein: CASSGLNGEQPQHF. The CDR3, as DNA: TGTGCCAGCAGCGGTTTAAATGGGGAACAGCCCCAGCATTTT.

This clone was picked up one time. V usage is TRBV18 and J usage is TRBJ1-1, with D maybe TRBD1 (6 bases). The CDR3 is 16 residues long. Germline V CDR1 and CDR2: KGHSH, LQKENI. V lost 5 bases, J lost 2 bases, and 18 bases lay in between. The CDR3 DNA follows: TGTGCCAGCTCAAGTTCTGGAGGGGGTGGTAACACTGAAGCTTTCTTT. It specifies CASSSSGGGGNTEAFF.

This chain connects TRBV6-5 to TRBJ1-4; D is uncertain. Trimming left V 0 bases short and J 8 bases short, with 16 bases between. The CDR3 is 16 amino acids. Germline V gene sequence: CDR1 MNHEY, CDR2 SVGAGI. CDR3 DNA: TGTGCCAGCAGTTACTCGATTTCCGGATCAGCGGAAAAACTGTTTTTT. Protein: CASSYSISGSAEKLFF.

Here the CDR3 DNA reads TGTGCCAGCAGCCAAGATCATGACGCGGGAACTATCTACAATGAGCAGTTCTTC. Translated: CASSQDHDAGTIYNEQFF. V usage is TRBV4-2 and J usage is TRBJ2-1; the D gene is possibly TRBD2 (6 bases). V was shortened by 0 bases and J by 3 bases, with 18 bases between the two germline ends. The CDR3 length is 18 residues. CDR1 is LGHNA and CDR2 is YNFKEQ in the germline V gene.

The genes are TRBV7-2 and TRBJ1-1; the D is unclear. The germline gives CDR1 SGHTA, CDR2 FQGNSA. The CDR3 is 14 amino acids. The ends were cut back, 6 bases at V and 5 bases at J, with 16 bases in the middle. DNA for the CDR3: TGTGCCAGCAGTCGAATGGAGGTCCAGACTGAAGCTTTCTTT. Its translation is CASSRMEVQTEAFF.